Each of the 20 T cell receptor beta chains below was sequenced from the same sample in a study of PD-1 blockade in classical Hodgkin lymphoma. Exposure to brentuximab vedotin varied, and each patient had relapsed following autologous stem cell transplantation. Clones were sequenced by immunoSEQ multiplex PCR, and TCRdb holds only the in-frame ones, with some missing. The sample shows 43,000 or so clones, around 72% of them seen only once. The sequencing used peripheral blood mononuclear cells (PBMCs), collected at baseline. These receptors all come from a human donor with classical Hodgkin lymphoma.

CDR3 region: CASGIGGSSYNEQFF. CDR3 coding DNA: TGTGCCAGCGGGATAGGGGGGAGTTCCTACAATGAGCAGTTCTTC. V is TRBV28 and J is TRBJ2-1; the D gene could be TRBD1 or TRBD2 (6 bases each). Trimming removed 8 bases from V and 1 base from J, with 15 bases in between. The V gene's germline CDR1 is MDHEN and CDR2 SYDVKM. The CDR3 totals 15 residues.

This chain joins TRBV30 and TRBJ1-6, with D perhaps TRBD1 (5 bases). The CDR3 is made up of 16 amino acids. V lost 0 bases to trimming and J lost 0 bases, with 9 bases between them. CDR1 GTSNPN and CDR2 SVGIG come from the germline V gene (reference sequence). The CDR3 reads CAWSVGGSSYNSPLHF. CDR3 in DNA: TGTGCCTGGAGTGTCGGGGGGAGCTCCTATAATTCACCCCTCCACTTT.

The chain employs TRBV19 and TRBJ2-1; 11 nucleotides line up with TRBD2. CDR3 size: 19 residues. V gave up 3 bases and J gave up 0 bases; unmatched junction bases: 10. In germline, CDR1 is LNHDA, CDR2 SQIVND (reference sequence). CDR3 sequence (DNA): TGTGCCAGTAGTATGAGGGGACTAGCGGTACTTAGCTCCTACAATGAGCAGTTCTTC. Translation: CASSMRGLAVLSSYNEQFF.

This chain links TRBV5-8 with TRBJ1-2; D may be TRBD1 (5 bases). The CDR3 has 12 residues. Trimming removed 3 bases from V and 4 bases from J, with 7 bases in between. Germline-derived CDR1 and CDR2 are SGHTS and YDEGEE. CDR3 DNA sequence: TGTGCCAGCAGCTCCGGGGGCTATGGCTACACCTTC. It yields the protein CASSSGGYGYTF. The variable domain in full, with the rest retrieved from reference TRBV5-8 and TRBJ1-2, is EAGVTQSPTHLIKTRGQQATLRCSPISGHTSVYWYQQALGLGLQFLLWYDEGEERNRGNFPPRFSGRQFPNYSSELNVNALELEDSALYLCASSSGGYGYTFGSGTRLTVV.

This clone was detected a few times. The chain employs TRBV9 and TRBJ2-5; 8 nucleotides agree with TRBD2. This CDR3 contains 16 residues. The junction had 9 bases not matched to a gene; V was cut back by 0 bases and J by 5 bases. The germline V gene has CDR1 SGDLS and CDR2 YYNGEE. CDR3 protein: CASSVGTGLVLETQYF. The CDR3 region has the DNA TGTGCCAGCAGCGTAGGGACGGGACTAGTCTTGGAGACCCAGTACTTC.

The chain is built from TRBV27 and TRBJ2-1, with TRBD2 identical over 7 bases. CDR1 is MNHEY, CDR2 SMNVEV, per germline (reference sequence). V was clipped by 8 bases and J by 6 bases; unmatched bases: 16. The CDR3 has 16 residues. CDR3 DNA sequence: TGTGCCAGCCCATGGGGAGGGTCCCTGTCTGGCAATGAGCAGTTCTTC. Its translation is CASPWGGSLSGNEQFF.

CDR3: CASSLARYGYTF. In DNA form, the CDR3 reads TGTGCCAGCAGCTTAGCCCGCTATGGCTACACCTTC. The rearrangement links TRBV7-9 to TRBJ1-2; the D is unclear. V was trimmed by 0 bases and J by 4 bases, leaving 3 bases between them. CDR1 is SEHNR, CDR2 FQNEAQ, per germline (reference sequence). This CDR3 is built from 12 residues.

The V and J genes are TRBV25-1 and TRBJ2-1; 10 nucleotides line up with TRBD1. With V trimmed by 7 bases and J by 2 bases, 8 bases remained unmatched. CDR3 length: 16 residues. Germline V gene lookup returns CDR1 MGHDK and CDR2 SYGVNS. The chain's CDR3 is CASKSFGQGAYNEQFF. The CDR3 coding sequence is TGTGCCAGCAAATCCTTCGGACAGGGGGCCTACAATGAGCAGTTCTTC. Full variable domain (rest looked up from reference TRBV25-1 and TRBJ2-1): EADIYQTPRYLVIGTGKKITLECSQTMGHDKMYWYQQDPGMELHLIHYSYGVNSTEKGDLSSESTVSRIRTEHFPLTLESARPSHTSQYLCASKSFGQGAYNEQFFGPGTRLTVL.

In DNA, the CDR3 is TGCGCCAGCAGCTTGGAAGTGGGACGTGAAGCTTTCTTT. The encoded protein is CASSLEVGREAFF. This chain uses TRBV5-1 with TRBJ1-1; a weak D match, TRBD1 (5 bases). Germline CDR1 and CDR2: SGHRS and YFSETQ. V was clipped by 0 bases and J by 7 bases, with 10 bases between them. CDR3 size: 13 residues.

The chain combines TRBV7-2 with TRBJ1-6; D perhaps matches TRBD1 (6 bases). The CDR3 consists of 15 residues. CDR1 is SGHTA and CDR2 is FQGNSA in the germline V gene. The ends were cut back, 0 bases at V and 5 bases at J, with 8 bases in the middle. This chain's CDR3 is CASSLAAGDNSPLHF. The DNA of the CDR3 is TGTGCCAGCAGCTTAGCGGCAGGGGATAATTCACCCCTCCACTTT. The whole variable domain, remainder taken from reference TRBV7-2 and TRBJ1-6, is GAGVSQSPSNKVTEKGKDVELRCDPISGHTALYWYRQSLGQGLEFLIYFQGNSAPDKSGLPSDRFSAERTGGSVSTLTIQRTQQEDSAVYLCASSLAAGDNSPLHFGNGTRLTVT.

The chain carries TRBV7-8 and TRBJ2-7, with D possibly matching TRBD1 (6 bases). The CDR3 is 14 residues long. The germline V and J ends were trimmed by 5 bases and 4 bases, with 15 bases remaining between them. CDR1 and CDR2 (germline): SGHVS, FQNEAQ. CDR3 sequence reads: CASSPPGTIYEQYF. Here the CDR3 DNA reads TGTGCCAGCAGCCCCCCTGGGACAATATACGAGCAGTACTTC.

The V call is TRBV2, the J call TRBJ2-1, with 13 nucleotides matching TRBD2. Germline lookup yields CDR1 SNHLY and CDR2 FYNNEI. This CDR3 region has 16 residues. V trimming: 5 bases; J trimming: 4 bases; junction bases outside the gene matches: 5. The CDR3, as DNA: TGTGCCAGCAGTAGACTAGCGGGAGGAGGGTACAATGAGCAGTTCTTC. This translates into CASSRLAGGGYNEQFF. Using reference TRBV2 and TRBJ2-1 for the parts outside the CDR3, the full variable domain is EPEVTQTPSHQVTQMGQEVILRCVPISNHLYFYWYRQILGQKVEFLVSFYNNEISEKSEIFDDQFSVERPDGSNFTLKIRSTKLEDSAMYFCASSRLAGGGYNEQFFGPGTRLTVL.

V usage is TRBV9 and J usage is TRBJ2-1; 8 nucleotides agree with TRBD2. J was trimmed by 1 base and V by 0 bases; bases with no gene match: 0. CDR1 is SGDLS and CDR2 is YYNGEE in the germline V gene. The CDR3 is 15 residues long. DNA for the CDR3: TGTGCCAGCAGCGTAGGCGGGGGGTCCTACAATGAGCAGTTCTTC. Its protein is CASSVGGGSYNEQFF.

The gene calls are TRBV28 and TRBJ2-5; weak D call: TRBD2 (7 bases). The germline gives CDR1 MDHEN, CDR2 SYDVKM. The CDR3 has 17 amino acids. V shed 4 bases and J shed 1 base, with 19 bases lying between them. CDR3 sequence (DNA): TGTGCCAGCAGTTCACCCCCGGGGGGCGGAAGCCAAGAGACCCAGTACTTC. Its translation is CASSSPPGGGSQETQYF.

The chain joins TRBV27 to TRBJ1-5; no clear D. Germline CDR1 MNHEY, CDR2 SMNVEV (reference sequence). The CDR3 is made up of 16 amino acids. V shed 3 bases and J shed 0 bases, with 12 bases lying between them. The CDR3 nucleotides are TGTGCCAGCAGTTTGAACGGACTCTATAGCAATCAGCCCCAGCATTTT. This translates into CASSLNGLYSNQPQHF.

CDR3 sequence reads: CASRGQGVGEQYF. The CDR3 DNA follows: TGTGCCAGCAGGGGACAGGGGGTGGGGGAGCAGTACTTC. The chain uses TRBV6-1 and TRBJ2-7, with 11 bases lining up with TRBD1. CDR1 is MNHNS, CDR2 SASEGT, per germline. V shed 6 bases and J 7 bases; nucleotides not matched to a gene: 5. The CDR3 covers 13 residues.

The chain links TRBV6-5 to TRBJ1-1; D unclear. V lost 7 bases to trimming and J lost 0 bases, with 9 bases between them. The CDR3 runs to 13 residues. Germline V gene data show CDR1 as MNHEY and CDR2 as SVGAGI. For the CDR3, the DNA is TGTGCCAGCACGGGAGCCATGAACACTGAAGCTTTCTTT. Translated: CASTGAMNTEAFF.

The J gene is TRBJ2-7, the V gene TRBV10-3; 7 positions match TRBD1. Germline CDR1 reads ENHRY; CDR2 reads SYGVKD. Trimming took 2 bases from V and 6 from J; bases not matched to a gene: 7. CDR3 length: 14 amino acids. Written as DNA, the CDR3 is TGTGCCATCAGTGAGCCCGGGACAGATGGCGAGCAGTACTTC. Its protein is CAISEPGTDGEQYF.

In this sample, this clone turned up a few times. The rearrangement joins TRBV5-1 to TRBJ1-2; D gene uncertain. Trimming took off 4 bases at V and 6 bases at J, with 16 bases between the two ends. Per germline, CDR1 SGHRS and CDR2 YFSETQ. The CDR3 contains 14 residues. CDR3 residues: CASSGSTVGDGYTF. For the CDR3, the DNA is TGCGCCAGCAGCGGATCGACGGTGGGAGATGGCTACACCTTC.

The genes are TRBV29-1 and TRBJ1-1, with D possibly being TRBD1 (5 bases). The CDR3 extends over 14 amino acids. Germline-derived CDR1 and CDR2 are SQVTM and ANQGSEA. Trimming took off 3 bases at V and 2 bases at J, with 13 bases between the two ends. The CDR3, as DNA: TGCAGCGTTGAGGGTGGGGACTTTAACACTGAAGCTTTCTTT. This codes for CSVEGGDFNTEAFF.